A single sample is the source of the 25 T cell receptor beta chains below, sequenced in a study of T cell repertoires in cytomegalovirus infection. Each CDR3 protein is one row after TCRdb ran MiXCR on the reads. The sample has roughly 150,000 distinct CDR3 sequences, roughly 32% seen once. For these TCRs, the target antigens are not known. The sample consisted of CD8+ T cells from cultured PBMCs, taken from culture after CMV antigen stimulation. All receptors come from a human donor in good health (CMV status not recorded). Some clones in this sample may be carry-over from other donors' samples.

This clonotype was observed many times. The chain recombines TRBV19 with TRBJ1-2; D unclear. The CDR3 covers 13 residues. Germline values: CDR1 LNHDA, CDR2 SQIVND (reference sequence). Trimming removed 3 bases from V and 11 bases from J, with 16 bases in between. The CDR3 coding sequence is TGTGCCAGTAGTATCCCTCCTAATGCGGGATACACCTTC. Translating it yields CASSIPPNAGYTF.

V and J are TRBV5-5 and TRBJ1-5; no reliable D call. This CDR3 contains 17 residues. V lost 1 base and J lost 0, with 14 bases in between. CDR1 is SGHKS and CDR2 is YYEKEE in the germline V gene (reference sequence). Here the CDR3 DNA reads TGTGCCAGCAGCTTGTCGCCAGAGGGATATAGCAATCAGCCCCAGCATTTT. Translated, it gives CASSLSPEGYSNQPQHF.

This clonotype has a count of ten or more. V is TRBV4-1 and J is TRBJ1-2; D gene unclear. Germline V gene lookup returns CDR1 MGHRA and CDR2 YSYEKL. Between the trimmed V and J ends, which lost 8 bases and 8 bases, there was a span of 15 bases. The length of the CDR3 is 12 residues. The DNA for the CDR3 is TGCGCCAGCGGAGGGATGGAGGAGGGCTACACCTTC. As protein: CASGGMEEGYTF.

This chain joins TRBV5-6 and TRBJ2-3; TRBD1 is a possible D gene (6 bases). Germline-derived CDR1 and CDR2 are SGHDT and YYEEEE. This CDR3 comprises 16 residues. Trimming shortened V by 0 bases and J by 3 bases, and 14 bases separated the two germline ends. The CDR3 DNA is TGTGCCAGCAGCTTGGATGGGACAAGAGTAACAGATACGCAGTATTTT. This encodes CASSLDGTRVTDTQYF.

This clonotype was seen ten or more times. The chain is built from TRBV7-2 and TRBJ1-5, with 8 bases matching TRBD1. Germline V CDR1 and CDR2: SGHTA, FQGNSA. V was clipped by 5 bases and J by 0 bases; unmatched bases: 12. The CDR3 loop spans 18 amino acids. The CDR3 sequence: CASSLPGQEVYSNQPQHF. CDR3 in DNA: TGTGCCAGCAGCCTCCCGGGACAGGAGGTTTATAGCAATCAGCCCCAGCATTTT.

About this clonotype: A clone one base away is much larger, so this may be a read error. V usage is TRBV7-2 and J usage is TRBJ2-3; TRBD2 aligns across 11 bases. CDR1 is SGHTA and CDR2 is FQGNSA in the germline V gene. The CDR3 length is 15 residues. The CDR3 DNA sequence: TGTGCCAGCAGCCTAGCGGGGGGCAACACAGATATGCAGTATTTT. Residues: CASSLAGGNTDMQYF.

This clonotype was counted at least ten times. The chain employs TRBV7-2 and TRBJ1-1; a possible D gene is TRBD1 (6 bases). The length of the CDR3 is 14 residues. Per germline, CDR1 SGHTA and CDR2 FQGNSA. Deletions cut 5 bases from V and 10 bases from J, with 20 bases between. CDR3: CASSQKMTGAGAFF. CDR3 nucleotide sequence: TGTGCCAGCAGCCAAAAAATGACAGGTGCGGGAGCTTTCTTT.

This clonotype occurred once. The chain combines TRBV12-3 or TRBV12-4 with TRBJ1-1; D is uncertain. Trimming removed 4 bases at V and 2 bases at J, with 11 bases between. This CDR3 spans 14 amino acids. This CDR3 reads CASSSGSYNTEAFF. DNA for the CDR3: TGTGCCAGCAGTTCGGGCAGCTACAACACTGAAGCTTTCTTT.

This clonotype was observed once. This rearrangement joins TRBV12-3 or TRBV12-4 to TRBJ2-5; D might be TRBD2 (6 bases). Trimming took off 7 bases at V and 3 bases at J, with 18 bases between the two ends. The CDR3 covers 15 residues. The CDR3 region has the DNA TGTGCCAGCAAGCGGACTACTTCGAGGGAAGAGACCCAGTACTTC. Amino acid sequence: CASKRTTSREETQYF.

This chain joins TRBV7-6 and TRBJ2-1; 8 bases fit TRBD1. V lost 4 bases and J lost 4; bases outside the gene matches: 9. The CDR3 extends over 16 amino acids. Looked up from germline, CDR1 is SGHVS and CDR2 is FNYEAQ. The CDR3 is CASSSHSTGDYNEQFF. The CDR3, as DNA: TGTGCCAGCAGCTCCCATTCGACAGGGGATTACAATGAGCAGTTCTTC.

This clonotype appeared a few times. The V call is TRBV11-1, the J call TRBJ1-6; possible D gene TRBD1, 6 bases. From germline, CDR1 is SGHAT and CDR2 FQDESV (reference sequence). The CDR3 runs 16 residues. Trimming left V 1 base short and J 9 bases short, with 16 bases between. The CDR3 region is CASSLDPARGGSPLHF. The CDR3 DNA reads TGTGCCAGCAGCTTAGACCCTGCCAGGGGAGGTTCACCCCTCCACTTT.

This clonotype has a handful of counts. J is TRBJ2-2 and V is TRBV12-3 or TRBV12-4; TRBD1 might be the D (6 bases). The CDR3 is 14 amino acids. V shed 6 bases and J shed 1 base, with 9 bases lying between them. The CDR3 DNA is TGTGCCAGCAGCCAGGGGTTGAACACCGGGGAGCTGTTTTTT. Amino acid sequence: CASSQGLNTGELFF.

This clonotype was counted ten times or more. CDR3 nucleotides: TGTGCCAGCAGCCCTGACGTAGGTGGCGAGCAGTACTTC. It yields the protein CASSPDVGGEQYF. J is TRBJ2-7 and V is TRBV7-2; no clear D. Trimming removed 5 bases from V and 6 bases from J, with 14 bases in between. The germline V gene has CDR1 SGHTA and CDR2 FQGNSA. This CDR3 has 13 residues.

The rearrangement joins TRBV12-3 or TRBV12-4 to TRBJ1-3; 8 nucleotides agree with TRBD1. Trimming at V came to 1 base and at J to 0 bases, leaving 8 bases not matched to a gene. This CDR3 contains 18 residues. The CDR3 DNA reads TGTGCCAGCAGTTTAGGTCCAGGGGGCTTGAGCTCTGGAAACACCATATATTTT. Translating gives CASSLGPGGLSSGNTIYF.

This chain connects TRBV30 to TRBJ2-1; tentative D call: TRBD1 (6 bases). The length of the CDR3 is 14 residues. V was shortened by 0 bases and J by 3 bases, with 9 bases between the two germline ends. Germline V gene data show CDR1 as GTSNPN and CDR2 as SVGIG (reference sequence). The CDR3: CAWSVGQSYNEQFF. In DNA form, the CDR3 reads TGTGCCTGGAGTGTTGGACAGAGCTACAATGAGCAGTTCTTC.

This clonotype has only a few counts. CDR3 coding DNA: TGTGCCAGCAGCACTTCGGACACGGCGTACGAGCAGTACTTC. The encoded protein is CASSTSDTAYEQYF. The gene calls are TRBV11-2 and TRBJ2-7; possibly TRBD1 for D (5 bases). The CDR3 covers 14 residues. Germline-derived CDR1 and CDR2 are SGHAT and FQNNGV. Deletions cut 5 bases from V and 4 bases from J, with 15 bases between.

The rearrangement links TRBV6-5 to TRBJ2-5, with 7 bases matching TRBD2. Trimming took 0 bases from V and 3 from J; bases not matched to a gene: 1. Germline V lookup: CDR1 MNHEY, CDR2 SVGAGI. The CDR3 extends over 14 amino acids. CDR3 nucleotide sequence: TGTGCCAGCAGTTACTCAACTAGCGAAGAGACCCAGTACTTC. Protein product: CASSYSTSEETQYF.

In this sample, this clonotype turned up a few times. V and J are TRBV18 and TRBJ2-5; no clear D. Germline CDR1 KGHSH, CDR2 LQKENI. Trimming shortened V by 0 bases and J by 1 base, and 12 bases separated the two germline ends. The CDR3 spans 16 residues. DNA of the CDR3: TGTGCCAGCTCACCACCGATAGGGATCCTCCAAGAGACCCAGTACTTC. Encoded protein: CASSPPIGILQETQYF.

V usage is TRBV14 and J usage is TRBJ2-1; D is possibly TRBD1 or TRBD2 (6 bases each). Germline V gene sequence: CDR1 SGHDN, CDR2 FVKESK. This CDR3 is built from 11 residues. Trimming left V 6 bases short and J 10 bases short, with 10 bases between. In nucleotides, the CDR3 is TGTGCCAGCAGGGAGGGGGTGGAGCAGTTCTTC. This encodes CASREGVEQFF.

The V call is TRBV19, the J call TRBJ2-2; a possible D gene is TRBD2 (5 bases). Germline V gives CDR1 LNHDA, CDR2 SQIVND (reference sequence). Trimming removed 6 bases from V and 6 bases from J, with 17 bases in between. The CDR3 length is 15 residues. The CDR3, as DNA: TGTGCCAGTAGCTACGGGGTGGGAGTCCCCGGGGAGCTGTTTTTT. The encoded protein is CASSYGVGVPGELFF.

V gene TRBV28 combines with J gene TRBJ2-6, with D possibly being TRBD2 (6 bases). The V and J ends lost 6 bases and 0 bases respectively, with 9 bases between them. Per the germline V gene, CDR1 is MDHEN and CDR2 is SYDVKM. The CDR3 contains 15 residues. CDR3 nucleotide sequence: TGTGCCAGCAGATCGACTAGCTCTGGGGCCAACGTCCTGACTTTC. This codes for CASRSTSSGANVLTF. The full variable domain, with the rest looked up from reference TRBV28 and TRBJ2-6, is DVKVTQSSRYLVKRTGEKVFLECVQDMDHENMFWYRQDPGLGLRLIYFSYDVKMKEKGDIPEGYSVSREKKERFSLILESASTNQTSMYLCASRSTSSGANVLTFGAGSRLTVL.

The V and J genes are TRBV5-4 and TRBJ2-1; a possible D gene is TRBD2 (7 bases). Trimming stripped 4 bases from V and 5 bases from J, with 16 bases between. CDR1 and CDR2 from the germline V gene are SGHNT and YYREEE (reference sequence). The CDR3 sequence is 15 residues long. The CDR3 nucleotides are TGTGCCAGCAGCCGGGCCGGGGAGGGGGACAATGAGCAGTTCTTC. Amino acid sequence: CASSRAGEGDNEQFF. Full variable domain (remainder filled in from reference TRBV5-4 and TRBJ2-1): ETGVTQSPTHLIKTRGQQVTLRCSSQSGHNTVSWYQQALGQGPQFIFQYYREEENGRGNFPPRFSGLQFPNYSSELNVNALELDDSALYLCASSRAGEGDNEQFFGPGTRLTVL.

This clonotype occurred many times. V is TRBV7-2 and J is TRBJ2-7; no clear D gene. The CDR3 extends over 14 amino acids. V lost 0 bases and J lost 0, with 6 bases in between. Germline CDR1 SGHTA, CDR2 FQGNSA. This CDR3 is CASSLAGVSYEQYF. CDR3 sequence (DNA): TGTGCCAGCAGCTTAGCGGGTGTCTCCTACGAGCAGTACTTC.

This chain joins TRBV7-3 and TRBJ2-1, with 12 positions matching TRBD1. Unmatched junction bases numbered 5, after V lost 4 bases and J lost 4 bases. This CDR3 is 16 amino acids long. The V gene's germline CDR1 is SGHTA and CDR2 FQGTGA. In nucleotides, the CDR3 is TGTGCCAGCAGCTGGGGACAGGGGGCCGGATACAATGAGCAGTTCTTC. Protein sequence: CASSWGQGAGYNEQFF.

The rearrangement uses TRBV6-6 and TRBJ2-1, with TRBD2 matching 13 bases. Trimming took 2 bases from V and 7 from J; bases not matched to a gene: 8. This CDR3 region has 17 residues. From germline, CDR1 is MNHNY and CDR2 SVGAGI (reference sequence). Written as DNA, the CDR3 is TGTGCCAGCAGTTACCCCAAACTAGCGGGGGGGTTGAATGAGCAGTTCTTC. Protein: CASSYPKLAGGLNEQFF.